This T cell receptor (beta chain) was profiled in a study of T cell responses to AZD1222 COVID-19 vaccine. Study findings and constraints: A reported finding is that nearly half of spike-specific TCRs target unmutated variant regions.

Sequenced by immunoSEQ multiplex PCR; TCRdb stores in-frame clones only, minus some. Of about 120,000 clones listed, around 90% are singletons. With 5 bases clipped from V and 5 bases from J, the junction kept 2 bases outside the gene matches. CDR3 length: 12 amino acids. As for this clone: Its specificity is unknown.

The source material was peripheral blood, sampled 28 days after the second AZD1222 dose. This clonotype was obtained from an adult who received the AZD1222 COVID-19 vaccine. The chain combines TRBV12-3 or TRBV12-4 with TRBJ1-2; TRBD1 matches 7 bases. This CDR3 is CASSPQGYGYTF. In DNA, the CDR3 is TGTGCCAGCAGTCCACAGGGGTATGGCTACACCTTC.